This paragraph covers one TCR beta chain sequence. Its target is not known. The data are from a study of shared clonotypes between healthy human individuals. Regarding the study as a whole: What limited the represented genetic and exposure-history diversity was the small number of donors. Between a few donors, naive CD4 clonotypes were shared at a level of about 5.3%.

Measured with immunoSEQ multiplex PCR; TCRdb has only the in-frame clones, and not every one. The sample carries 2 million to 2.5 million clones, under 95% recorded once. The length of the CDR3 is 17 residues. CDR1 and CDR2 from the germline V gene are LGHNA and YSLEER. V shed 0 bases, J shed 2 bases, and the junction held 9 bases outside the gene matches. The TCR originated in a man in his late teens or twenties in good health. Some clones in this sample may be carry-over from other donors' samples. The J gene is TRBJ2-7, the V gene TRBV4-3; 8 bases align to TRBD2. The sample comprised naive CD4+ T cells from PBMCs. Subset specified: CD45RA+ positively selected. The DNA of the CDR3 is TGCGCCAGCAGCCAAGATCCCCCCCTAGCGGGTACCTACGAGCAGTACTTC. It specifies CASSQDPPLAGTYEQYF.